Sequencing of this TCR beta chain was carried out in a study of blood T cell dynamics during melanoma immunotherapy (dated by TCRdb to the early 2020s). In terms of the full investigation: Patients with metastatic melanoma were treated with first-line pembrolizumab or nivolumab plus ipilimumab as standard of care in the United Kingdom. To find early correlates of response, peripheral T cell receptor repertoires were profiled in metastatic melanoma patients before and after one cycle of checkpoint inhibitor therapy. A training cohort was formed from consecutive patients, and a further independent group of patients from the same centre was pooled into an external validation set.

For every bulk PBMC sample, a fixed 350 ng of DNA was loaded. TCR beta CDR3 sequences were amplified from genomic DNA with the immunoSEQ TCRb Assay kit following manufacturer instructions. The KAPA Library Quantification Kit for Illumina platforms was used to quantify pooled libraries by qPCR. Pooled libraries were sequenced on an Illumina NextSeq 500, clustered at roughly 0.55-1.1 pM. Per the original workflow: The TCR data were analyzed using immunoSEQ ANALYZER and the R LymphoSeq package. A rearrangement efficiency score was calculated as productive divided by the sum of productive and non-productive CDR3 sequences. Clonality was measured with the Gini coefficient and diversity with the Renyi index at alpha=1, and both measures were compared pairwise between timepoints within each patient. In LymphoSeq, clonal relatedness was computed with an edit distance of 3 and repertoire similarity was computed with the Bhattacharyya coefficient. Linear discriminant analysis on week-3 changes in clonality and diversity was built with the R MASS and caret packages to classify response. Drawn from immuneACCESS, this table holds only the in-frame rearrangements with V and J called that TCRdb kept. Clones are partly lost; checked studies trace under half to an unresolved V gene and leave the rest unexplained. The DNA was the basis for D and trimming; V, J and clone size are from that table. This sample holds 6,500 to 10,000 clones; approximately 89% were observed only once. 3.6% of the sample lies in the top ten.

Trimming takes 2 bases off V and 4 bases off J; junction bases not matched to a gene: 10. CDR1 and CDR2, per the germline V gene, are SGHVS and FNYEAQ. Inclusive of the bounding cysteine and phenylalanine, the CDR3 is 16 residues long. Of the read, only the CDR3 DNA is kept; its 48 bases are in frame from base 1. The time point label of this sample denotes: week 3, after first cycle of checkpoint inhibitor. Blood was sampled before treatment (T0) and at week 3 (W3), after the first cycle of checkpoint blockade. Except for two patients with rapid clinical progression, response was assessed 12 weeks after the first infusion by RECIST 1.1; disease control meant complete response, partial response or stable disease. Patients were not eligible if they had prior systemic cancer treatment, concomitant immunosuppressant therapy or synchronous other active malignancies. Bulk PBMC and plasma cell-free DNA were both sequenced for TCR beta so that circulating cells and T cell turnover could be tracked. Lymphoprep and SepMate tubes were used to isolate PBMC from blood, and red cell lysis was then performed. DNA from PBMC and sorted T cell subsets was extracted with QIAamp DNA Blood Mini kits.

Beyond this particular receptor, the publication reports: The relatively small sample size was acknowledged as potentially limiting generalization of the results. Unlike progressors, patients who went on to achieve disease control showed a bifurcated reorganization of the PBMC repertoire at W3, with either increased clonality or increased diversity. Whether the T cell clones driving repertoire changes were melanoma-specific or reflected general immune activation could not be determined in the study.

To note about this clone: No cognate antigen has been identified for it. Nothing much larger sits one base from this clone, and base qualities are not available.

Recombination linked TRBV7-6 to TRBJ1-2; 7 nucleotides in the junction match TRBD1. Sample: blood, taken from a patient treated with checkpoint blockade. The source of this sequence is a human donor with melanoma. Read as DNA, the sequence is TGTGCCAGCAGCTTATCACTTATAGGGGGCAGCTATGGCTACACCTTC. It specifies CASSLSLIGGSYGYTF.